This passage covers 24 T cell receptor beta chains from one sample sequenced in a study of blood T cell repertoires in COVID-19. Method: immunoSEQ multiplex PCR; TCRdb's copy keeps in-frame clones and lacks some. The sample consists of 150,000 to 200,000 clones, roughly 87% of them appearing once. The sample consisted of peripheral blood. Receptor source: a woman aged 70-85 years with COVID-19, enrolled during active disease.

This rearrangement joins TRBV28 to TRBJ2-3, with TRBD2 matching over 9 bases. The V gene end was trimmed by 6 bases and the J gene end by 0 bases; junction bases not matched to a gene: 4. The germline gives CDR1 MDHEN, CDR2 SYDVKM. The CDR3 has 15 amino acids. The CDR3 reads CASRVAGVSTDTQYF. CDR3 DNA: TGTGCCAGCAGGGTAGCGGGAGTGAGCACAGATACGCAGTATTTT.

This chain joins TRBV14 and TRBJ1-4, with a weak D call TRBD1 (6 bases). V shed 1 base and J shed 10 bases, with 22 bases lying between them. The germline gives CDR1 SGHDN, CDR2 FVKESK. This CDR3 region has 17 residues. As DNA, the CDR3 is TGTGCCAGCAGCCAAGCCCCGTACCCGGGAGGAGGGGGAAAACTGTTTTTT. It is translated as CASSQAPYPGGGGKLFF.

The chain combines TRBV5-6 with TRBJ2-5; TRBD1 matches at 10 bases. With 3 bases clipped from V and 5 bases from J, the junction kept 10 bases outside the gene matches. The CDR3 runs to 16 residues. CDR1 is SGHDT and CDR2 is YYEEEE in the germline V gene. CDR3 nucleotides: TGTGCCAGCAGCTCCCCCGGGACAGGGGCGCTTGAGACCCAGTACTTC. Translated: CASSSPGTGALETQYF.

The chain has TRBV5-1 and TRBJ2-6; D gene unclear. This CDR3 spans 14 amino acids. The V gene's germline CDR1 is SGHRS and CDR2 YFSETQ. V shed 4 bases and J shed 0 bases, with 5 bases lying between them. The CDR3 protein is CASSTRSGANVLTF. DNA for the CDR3: TGCGCCAGCAGCACTCGCTCTGGGGCCAACGTCCTGACTTTC. The variable domain in full, with the rest retrieved from reference TRBV5-1 and TRBJ2-6, is KAGVTQTPRYLIKTRGQQVTLSCSPISGHRSVSWYQQTPGQGLQFLFEYFSETQRNKGNFPGRFSGRQFSNSRSEMNVSTLELGDSALYLCASSTRSGANVLTFGAGSRLTVL.

The chain couples TRBV6-2 or TRBV6-3 to TRBJ1-2; tentatively, D is TRBD1 (5 bases). Germline CDR1 is MNHEY and CDR2 is SVGEGT. The germline V and J ends were trimmed by 6 bases and 5 bases, with 13 bases remaining between them. CDR3 length: 13 amino acids. The CDR3 is CASSGAIRYGYTF. CDR3 sequence (DNA): TGTGCCAGCAGCGGGGCCATCCGTTATGGCTACACCTTC.

This CDR3 is CASSVGQGAPQPQHF. In DNA, the CDR3 is TGCGCCAGCAGCGTGGGACAGGGGGCCCCTCAGCCCCAGCATTTT. The V call is TRBV5-1, the J call TRBJ1-5; 12 bases align to TRBD1. The CDR3 consists of 15 residues. From germline, CDR1 is SGHRS and CDR2 YFSETQ. V dropped 4 bases and J dropped 6; count of bases not matched to a gene: 5.

V and J are TRBV20-1 and TRBJ1-2; D uncertain. This CDR3 is 13 amino acids long. Germline values: CDR1 DFQATT, CDR2 SNEGSKA (reference sequence). Between the trimmed V and J ends, which lost 3 bases and 1 base, there was a span of 9 bases. The CDR3 sequence: CSASKQLNYGYTF. CDR3 coding DNA: TGCAGTGCTAGTAAACAGCTTAACTATGGCTACACCTTC.

Details on this clone: Other DNA sequences within the sample encode an identical CDR3. J is TRBJ1-2 and V is TRBV12-3 or TRBV12-4; 8 bases agree with TRBD1. The CDR3 runs 13 residues. Trimming removed 6 bases from V and 5 bases from J; junction bases left unmatched: 5. CDR3 coding DNA: TGTGCCAGCAGGCCAGGACAGGGATATGGCTACACCTTC. This translates into CASRPGQGYGYTF.

The V gene is TRBV7-9, the J gene TRBJ1-5; D is perhaps TRBD1 (5 bases). V lost 5 bases and J 5 bases, leaving 16 bases between the germline ends. Looked up from germline, CDR1 is SEHNR and CDR2 is FQNEAQ (reference sequence). The CDR3 has 15 residues. CDR3 amino acids: CASSPGEGRHQPQHF. The CDR3 DNA sequence: TGTGCCAGCAGCCCCGGGGAGGGGCGGCATCAGCCCCAGCATTTT.

The chain employs TRBV2 and TRBJ2-1; 7 bases line up with TRBD2. Germline CDR1 and CDR2: SNHLY and FYNNEI. V shed 6 bases and J 9 bases; nucleotides not matched to a gene: 17. The length of the CDR3 is 16 residues. The CDR3 is CASSLGRAGLFGEQFF. As DNA, the CDR3 is TGTGCCAGCAGCCTAGGACGAGCGGGACTTTTTGGTGAGCAGTTCTTC.

The chain uses TRBV6-5 and TRBJ1-4, with 8 bases that match TRBD1. The CDR3 runs 13 residues. CDR1 MNHEY and CDR2 SVGAGI come from the germline V gene. The junction had 5 bases not matched to a gene; V was cut back by 6 bases and J by 8 bases. The DNA of the CDR3 is TGTGCCAGCAGACGGACAGGGTTCGAAAAACTGTTTTTT. Translation gives CASRRTGFEKLFF.

The gene calls are TRBV7-2 and TRBJ2-2; D is ambiguous. The germline gives CDR1 SGHTA, CDR2 FQGNSA. The V and J ends lost 6 bases and 2 bases respectively, with 10 bases between them. The CDR3 spans 14 residues. CDR3 sequence (DNA): TGTGCCAGCAGACCTCTACTTAACACCGGGGAGCTGTTTTTT. This codes for CASRPLLNTGELFF.

J is TRBJ1-1 and V is TRBV25-1, with D unresolved. V dropped 5 bases and J dropped 0 bases, with 10 bases sitting between them. CDR1 MGHDK and CDR2 SYGVNS come from the germline V gene. CDR3 length: 14 residues. In DNA, the CDR3 is TGTGCCAGCAGTCCCCAGTCCATGAACACTGAAGCTTTCTTT. Its translation: CASSPQSMNTEAFF.

This clone was recorded once. The chain uses TRBV19 and TRBJ2-1, with TRBD1 identical over 8 bases. The ends lost 2 bases at V and 8 bases at J; junction bases unmatched: 23. The CDR3 contains 20 residues. Per germline, CDR1 LNHDA and CDR2 SQIVND (reference sequence). CDR3 sequence: CASSIFLQGGRPSPVDEQFF. CDR3 DNA: TGTGCCAGTAGTATATTCCTACAGGGGGGTCGGCCCAGCCCCGTGGATGAGCAGTTCTTC.

The CDR3 loop is CASSQDIAGFSSTDTQYF. The CDR3 nucleotides read TGTGCCAGCAGCCAGGACATAGCGGGATTCTCTAGCACAGATACGCAGTATTTT. This chain uses TRBV4-2 with TRBJ2-3; 8 bases match TRBD2. CDR3 length: 18 residues. CDR1 and CDR2 (germline): LGHNA, YNFKEQ. V lost 3 bases, J lost 0 bases, and 11 bases stayed unmatched.

In DNA form, the CDR3 reads TGTGCCAGCAGCTTGGCCGGGACAGGGAGTAATGAAAAACTGTTTTTT. Protein: CASSLAGTGSNEKLFF. V is TRBV5-6 and J is TRBJ1-4, with 9 bases identical to TRBD1. CDR1 and CDR2 from the germline V gene are SGHDT and YYEEEE. The CDR3 extends over 16 amino acids. The V and J ends lost 0 bases and 4 bases, in that order; junction bases with no gene match: 4.

The V gene is TRBV28, the J gene TRBJ1-2; TRBD1 matches at 7 bases. Germline assignment: CDR1 MDHEN and CDR2 SYDVKM. CDR3 length equals 15 residues. The junction had 3 bases not matched to a gene; V was cut back by 2 bases and J by 0 bases. CDR3 sequence: CASSLRGRANYGYTF. The DNA for the CDR3 is TGTGCCAGCAGTTTAAGGGGGCGAGCTAACTATGGCTACACCTTC.

This chain connects TRBV20-1 to TRBJ2-7; the match to TRBD2 covers 7 bases. The CDR3 consists of 11 residues. Per the germline V gene, CDR1 is DFQATT and CDR2 is SNEGSKA (reference sequence). V shed 6 bases, J shed 5 bases, and the junction held 4 bases outside the gene matches. This CDR3 reads CSAEGRDEQYF. The CDR3 DNA is TGCAGTGCGGAGGGGAGGGACGAGCAGTACTTC.

This clone was recorded only once. The V call is TRBV5-1, the J call TRBJ2-1, with 10 bases aligning to TRBD2. CDR3 length: 15 residues. Unmatched junction bases numbered 2, after V lost 1 base and J lost 4 bases. Per germline, CDR1 SGHRS and CDR2 YFSETQ. Here the CDR3 reads CASSLTSGTYNEQFF. CDR3 bases: TGCGCCAGCAGCTTGACTAGCGGGACTTACAATGAGCAGTTCTTC.

This clone was observed a few times. The chain links TRBV2 to TRBJ2-2, with 12 bases matching TRBD2. CDR3 size: 14 residues. The germline gives CDR1 SNHLY, CDR2 FYNNEI. V gave up 7 bases and J gave up 7 bases; unmatched junction bases: 4. CDR3 in DNA: TGTGCCAGCACAGGACTAGCGGGAATCGGGGAGCTGTTTTTT. Translation: CASTGLAGIGELFF.

This chain uses TRBV10-3 with TRBJ2-3, with D perhaps TRBD2 (7 bases). V lost 3 bases to trimming and J lost 6 bases, with 16 bases between them. The CDR3 runs to 15 residues. Germline CDR1 reads ENHRY; CDR2 reads SYGVKD. CDR3: CAISDFGGRGDTQYF. The CDR3 coding sequence is TGTGCCATCAGTGATTTCGGGGGGCGAGGGGATACGCAGTATTTT.

This sequence joins TRBV7-9 and TRBJ1-1; TRBD1 matches at 10 bases. The CDR3 consists of 18 residues. Germline CDR1 is SEHNR and CDR2 is FQNEAQ (reference sequence). V lost 3 bases and J lost 0; bases outside the gene matches: 10. This CDR3 reads CASSFLGQGRHMNTEAFF. The DNA of the CDR3 is TGTGCCAGCAGCTTCCTGGGACAGGGGCGACACATGAACACTGAAGCTTTCTTT.

V and J are TRBV29-1 and TRBJ2-7; 11 bases line up with TRBD2. Germline trimming cut 6 bases from V and 1 base from J; bases unmatched to any gene: 5. The CDR3 loop spans 14 amino acids. In germline, CDR1 is SQVTM, CDR2 ANQGSEA. For the CDR3, the DNA is TGCAGCGTCCTCGGGACTAGCGGATCCTACGAGCAGTACTTC. Translating gives CSVLGTSGSYEQYF.

The V call is TRBV5-1, the J call TRBJ1-2, with 8 nucleotides matching TRBD1. The CDR3 runs to 14 residues. CDR1 and CDR2 (germline): SGHRS, YFSETQ. V shed 4 bases and J 2 bases; nucleotides not matched to a gene: 4. The CDR3 sequence is CASSARTGNYGYTF. CDR3 DNA: TGCGCCAGCAGCGCCCGGACAGGGAACTATGGCTACACCTTC.